This T cell receptor beta chain is drawn from a study of CD8 T cells in Susac syndrome (dated 2019 in TCRdb). Regarding the study in general: Whether CD8+ T cell activation and differentiation in Susac syndrome was antigen driven was tested using repertoire sequencing. The clonality of the CD8+ T cell repertoire was compared across 12 healthy donors, some 14 Susac syndrome patients and around 16 multiple sclerosis patients. On the study overall, not on this receptor specifically: The number of individuals in the TCR sequencing and HLA analysis was recognized as being relatively small.

Notes on this clonotype: It has no known antigen specificity. Qualities for individual bases were not recorded, and no much larger clone is one base off.

CDR1 and CDR2, per the germline V gene (reference sequence), are PRHDT and FYEKMQ. The germline ends are 8 bases apart after V is trimmed by 3 bases and J by 6 bases. The CDR3 contains 13 residues, cysteine and phenylalanine counted. The DNA shown is the 39-base CDR3, in frame from base 1. Peripheral blood CD8+ and CD4+ T cells from healthy donors, Susac syndrome patients and multiple sclerosis patients were profiled by high-throughput TCR beta sequencing. Healthy donors were age- and sex-matched controls. Bulk CD8+ and CD4+ T cells were purified by magnetic negative isolation, whereas CD8+ TEMRA cells were enriched by FACS. Blood was drawn into EDTA tubes, processed within 24 hours, and PBMCs were isolated by density gradient centrifugation. PBMCs intended for TCR sequencing were frozen in liquid nitrogen and were later thawed in a 37 degrees C water bath. Purity of sorted or isolated CD4+, CD8+ and CD8+ TEMRA cells was at least 90%.

RNA was extracted using the RNeasy kit, and about 0.45 to 1 ug of the RNA was reverse transcribed with random hexamers. The immunoSEQ multiplex PCR assay, which covers 54 Vbeta and 13 Jbeta segments, was used to amplify TCR beta CDR3 regions. PCR amplification bias was corrected by using a synthetic template baseline for primer optimization and computational correction. As for how the authors treated the data: Only productive sequences were kept, with reads annotated to V, D and J genes according to IMGT and analyzed in immunoSEQ Analyzer. Clonality was calculated as one minus the Shannon entropy normalized by log2 of the number of productive unique sequences. Public and private clones were assessed among the 100 most prevalent clones of each patient and control. Clones were defined as Susac-specific when absent from the healthy and MS cohorts, from over a thousand published viral clones and from other ImmuneACCESS disease sequences. TCRdb passed the public sequencing reads through fastp at Q25 and MiXCR, retaining productive beta sequences. Every entry covers one CDR3 protein and lists the most common genes and DNA from its rows. The V and J calls reflect TCRdb's pipeline rather than the authors' work. Present in this sample are over 80,000 distinct CDR3 sequences, around 93% of which were seen just once. The top ten hold approximately 0.31% of the sample.

Sequencing input: CD8+ T cells from PBMCs. The receptor chain draws on TRBV13 and TRBJ2-2; no D gene is confidently identified. The receptor was derived from a human donor in good health. CDR3 protein: CASSFGRSGELFF. Read as DNA, the sequence is TGTGCCAGCAGCTTCGGTCGGTCCGGGGAGCTGTTTTTT.